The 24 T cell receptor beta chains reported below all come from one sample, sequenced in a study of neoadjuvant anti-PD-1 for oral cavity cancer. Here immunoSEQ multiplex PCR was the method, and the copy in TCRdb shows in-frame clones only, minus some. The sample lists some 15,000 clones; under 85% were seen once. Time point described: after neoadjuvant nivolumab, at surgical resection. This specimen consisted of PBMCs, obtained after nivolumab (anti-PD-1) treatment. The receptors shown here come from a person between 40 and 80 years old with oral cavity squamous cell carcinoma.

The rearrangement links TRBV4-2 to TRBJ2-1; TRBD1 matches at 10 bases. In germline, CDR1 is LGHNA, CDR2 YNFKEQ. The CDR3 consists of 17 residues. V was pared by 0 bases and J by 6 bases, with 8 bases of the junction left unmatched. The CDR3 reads CASSQDVRTGGSNEQFF. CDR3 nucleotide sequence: TGTGCCAGCAGCCAAGATGTAAGGACAGGGGGTAGCAATGAGCAGTTCTTC.

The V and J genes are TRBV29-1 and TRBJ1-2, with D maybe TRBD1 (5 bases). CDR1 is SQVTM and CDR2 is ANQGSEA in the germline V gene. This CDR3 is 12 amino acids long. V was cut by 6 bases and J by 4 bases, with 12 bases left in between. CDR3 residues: CSVNPGGYGYTF. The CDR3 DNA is TGCAGCGTAAATCCGGGGGGCTATGGCTACACCTTC.

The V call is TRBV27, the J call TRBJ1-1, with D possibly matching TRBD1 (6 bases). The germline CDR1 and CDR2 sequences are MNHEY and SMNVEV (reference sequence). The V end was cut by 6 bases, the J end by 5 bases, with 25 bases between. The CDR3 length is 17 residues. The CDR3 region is CASSRSPSGVGGTEAFF. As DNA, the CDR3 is TGTGCCAGCAGCCGGTCCCCTTCGGGGGTAGGGGGAACTGAAGCTTTCTTT.

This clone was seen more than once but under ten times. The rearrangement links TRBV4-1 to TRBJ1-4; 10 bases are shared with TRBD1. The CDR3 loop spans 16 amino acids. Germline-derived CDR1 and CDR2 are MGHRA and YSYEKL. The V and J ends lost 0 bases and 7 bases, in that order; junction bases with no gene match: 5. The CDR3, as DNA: TGCGCCAGCAGCCAAGACCCGACAGGGGGCAGTGAAAAACTGTTTTTT. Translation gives CASSQDPTGGSEKLFF.

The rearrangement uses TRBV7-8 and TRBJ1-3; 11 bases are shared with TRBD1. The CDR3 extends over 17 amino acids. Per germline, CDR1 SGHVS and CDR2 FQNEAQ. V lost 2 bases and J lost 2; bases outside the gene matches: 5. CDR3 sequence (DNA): TGTGCCAGCAGCTTACGAGGGACAGGGGGTACTGGAAACACCATATATTTT. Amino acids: CASSLRGTGGTGNTIYF.

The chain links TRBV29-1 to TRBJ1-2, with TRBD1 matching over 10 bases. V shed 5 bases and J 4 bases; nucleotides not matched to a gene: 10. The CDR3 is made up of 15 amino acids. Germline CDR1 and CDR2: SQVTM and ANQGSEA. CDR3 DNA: TGCAGCGTTACGGTCGGGACAGGGGTTAGCTATGGCTACACCTTC. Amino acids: CSVTVGTGVSYGYTF.

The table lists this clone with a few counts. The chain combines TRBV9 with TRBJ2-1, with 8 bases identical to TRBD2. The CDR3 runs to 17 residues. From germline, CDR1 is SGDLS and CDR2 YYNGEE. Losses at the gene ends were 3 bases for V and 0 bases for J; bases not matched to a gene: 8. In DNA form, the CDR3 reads TGTGCCAGCAGCGCGACTCCTAGCGGGCGCTCCTACAATGAGCAGTTCTTC. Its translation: CASSATPSGRSYNEQFF.

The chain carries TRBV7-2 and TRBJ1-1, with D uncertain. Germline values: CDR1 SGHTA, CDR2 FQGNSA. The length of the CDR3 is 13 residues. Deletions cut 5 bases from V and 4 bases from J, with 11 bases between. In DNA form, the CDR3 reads TGTGCCAGCAGCCCGACTTTTGGCACTGAAGCTTTCTTT. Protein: CASSPTFGTEAFF. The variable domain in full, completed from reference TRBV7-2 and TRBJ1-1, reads GAGVSQSPSNKVTEKGKDVELRCDPISGHTALYWYRQSLGQGLEFLIYFQGNSAPDKSGLPSDRFSAERTGGSVSTLTIQRTQQEDSAVYLCASSPTFGTEAFFGQGTRLTVV.

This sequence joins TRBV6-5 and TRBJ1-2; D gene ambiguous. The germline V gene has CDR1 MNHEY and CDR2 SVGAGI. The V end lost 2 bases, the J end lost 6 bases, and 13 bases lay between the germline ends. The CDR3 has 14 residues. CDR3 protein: CASSYSGASDGYTF. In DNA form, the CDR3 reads TGTGCCAGCAGTTACAGTGGCGCGAGTGATGGCTACACCTTC.

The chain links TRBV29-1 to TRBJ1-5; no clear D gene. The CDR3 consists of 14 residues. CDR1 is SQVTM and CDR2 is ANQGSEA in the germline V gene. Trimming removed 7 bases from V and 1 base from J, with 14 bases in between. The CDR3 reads CSAIVGPSNQPQHF. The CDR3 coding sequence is TGCAGCGCCATTGTTGGGCCCAGCAATCAGCCCCAGCATTTT.

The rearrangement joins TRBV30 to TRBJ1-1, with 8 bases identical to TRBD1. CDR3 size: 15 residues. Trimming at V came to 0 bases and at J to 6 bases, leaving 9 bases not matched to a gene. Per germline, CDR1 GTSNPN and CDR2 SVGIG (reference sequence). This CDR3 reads CAWSVMDRVSAEAFF. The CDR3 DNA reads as TGTGCCTGGAGTGTAATGGACAGGGTGAGTGCTGAAGCTTTCTTT. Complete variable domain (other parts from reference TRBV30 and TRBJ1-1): SQTIHQWPATLVQPVGSPLSLECTVEGTSNPNLYWYRQAAGRGLQLLFYSVGIGQISSEVPQNLSASRPQDRQFILSSKKLLLSDSGFYLCAWSVMDRVSAEAFFGQGTRLTVV.

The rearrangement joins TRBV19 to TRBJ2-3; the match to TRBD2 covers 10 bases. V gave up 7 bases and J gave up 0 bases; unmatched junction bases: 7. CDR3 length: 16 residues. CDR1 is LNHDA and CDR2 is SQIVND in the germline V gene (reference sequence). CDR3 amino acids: CASTPISGGSTDTQYF. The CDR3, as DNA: TGTGCCAGTACCCCGATTAGCGGGGGGAGCACAGATACGCAGTATTTT.

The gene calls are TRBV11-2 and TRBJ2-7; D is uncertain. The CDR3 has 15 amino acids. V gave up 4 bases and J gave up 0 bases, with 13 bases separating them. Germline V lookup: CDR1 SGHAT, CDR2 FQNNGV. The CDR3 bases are TGTGCCAGCAGCTCATTACAAAGGGTCTCCTACGAGCAGTACTTC. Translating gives CASSSLQRVSYEQYF.

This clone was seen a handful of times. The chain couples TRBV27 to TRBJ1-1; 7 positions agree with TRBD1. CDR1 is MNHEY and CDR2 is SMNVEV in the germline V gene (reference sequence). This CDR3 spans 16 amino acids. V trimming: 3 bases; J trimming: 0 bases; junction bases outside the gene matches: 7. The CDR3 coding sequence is TGTGCCAGCAGTTTGTTAGGGGGCAGGGTGAACACTGAAGCTTTCTTT. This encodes CASSLLGGRVNTEAFF.

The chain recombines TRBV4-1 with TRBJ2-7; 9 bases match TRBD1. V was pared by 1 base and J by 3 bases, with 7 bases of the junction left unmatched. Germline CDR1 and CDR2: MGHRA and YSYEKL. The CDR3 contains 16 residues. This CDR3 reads CASSQVDLGQGYEQYF. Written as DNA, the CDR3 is TGCGCCAGCAGCCAAGTGGATTTGGGACAGGGCTACGAGCAGTACTTC.

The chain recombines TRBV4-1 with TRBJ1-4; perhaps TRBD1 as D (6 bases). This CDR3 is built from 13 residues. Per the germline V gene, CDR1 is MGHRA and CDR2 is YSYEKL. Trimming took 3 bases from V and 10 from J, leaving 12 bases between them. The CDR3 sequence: CASSQYREAKLFF. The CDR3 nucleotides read TGCGCCAGCAGCCAGTACAGGGAGGCAAAACTGTTTTTT.

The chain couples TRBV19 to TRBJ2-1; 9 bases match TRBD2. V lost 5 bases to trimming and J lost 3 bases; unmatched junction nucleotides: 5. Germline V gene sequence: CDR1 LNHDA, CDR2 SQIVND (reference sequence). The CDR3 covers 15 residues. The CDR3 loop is CASSLAGAVYNEQFF. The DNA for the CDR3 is TGTGCCAGTAGTTTAGCGGGAGCGGTCTACAATGAGCAGTTCTTC.

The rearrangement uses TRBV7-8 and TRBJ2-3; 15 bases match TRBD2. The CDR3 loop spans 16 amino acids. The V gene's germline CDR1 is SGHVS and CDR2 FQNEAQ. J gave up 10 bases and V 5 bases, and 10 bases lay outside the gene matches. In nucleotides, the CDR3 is TGTGCCAGCAGCCCATGGACTAGCGGGGGGGAATTTCCGCAGTATTTT. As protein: CASSPWTSGGEFPQYF.

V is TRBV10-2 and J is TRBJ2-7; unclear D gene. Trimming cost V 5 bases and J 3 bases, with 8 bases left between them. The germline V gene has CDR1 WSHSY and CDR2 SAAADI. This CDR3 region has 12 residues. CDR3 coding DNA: TGCGCCAGCAGTAGGACCAACTACGAGCAGTACTTC. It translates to CASSRTNYEQYF.

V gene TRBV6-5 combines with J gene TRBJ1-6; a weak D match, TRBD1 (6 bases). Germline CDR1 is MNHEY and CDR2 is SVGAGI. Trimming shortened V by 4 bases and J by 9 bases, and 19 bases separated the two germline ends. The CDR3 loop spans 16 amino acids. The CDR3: CASSSGGGQLSSPLHF. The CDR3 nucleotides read TGTGCCAGCAGTTCGGGCGGGGGGCAATTAAGTTCACCCCTCCACTTT.

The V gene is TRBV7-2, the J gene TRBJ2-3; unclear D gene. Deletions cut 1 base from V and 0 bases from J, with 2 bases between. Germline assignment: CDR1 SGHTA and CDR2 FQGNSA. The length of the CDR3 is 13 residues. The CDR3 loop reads CASSLDSTDTQYF. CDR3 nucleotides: TGTGCCAGCAGCTTAGACAGCACAGATACGCAGTATTTT.

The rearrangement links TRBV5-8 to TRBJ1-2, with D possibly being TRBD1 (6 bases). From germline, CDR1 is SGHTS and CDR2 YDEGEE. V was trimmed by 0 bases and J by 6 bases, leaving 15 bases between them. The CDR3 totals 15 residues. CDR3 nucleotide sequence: TGTGCCAGCAGCTTGGCTATGACAGGTATCGATGGCTACACCTTC. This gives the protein CASSLAMTGIDGYTF.

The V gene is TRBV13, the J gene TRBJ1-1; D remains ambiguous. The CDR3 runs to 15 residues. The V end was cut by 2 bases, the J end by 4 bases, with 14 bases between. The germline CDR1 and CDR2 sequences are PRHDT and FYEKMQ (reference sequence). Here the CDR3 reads CASSLSRAGSTEAFF. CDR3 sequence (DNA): TGTGCCAGCAGCTTATCCCGGGCCGGGAGCACTGAAGCTTTCTTT.

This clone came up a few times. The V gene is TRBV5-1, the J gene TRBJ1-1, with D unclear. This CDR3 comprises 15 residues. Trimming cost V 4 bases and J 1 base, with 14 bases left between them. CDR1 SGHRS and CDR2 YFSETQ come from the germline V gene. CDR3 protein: CASSISIPGNTEAFF. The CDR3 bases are TGCGCCAGCAGCATAAGCATCCCTGGGAACACTGAAGCTTTCTTT.